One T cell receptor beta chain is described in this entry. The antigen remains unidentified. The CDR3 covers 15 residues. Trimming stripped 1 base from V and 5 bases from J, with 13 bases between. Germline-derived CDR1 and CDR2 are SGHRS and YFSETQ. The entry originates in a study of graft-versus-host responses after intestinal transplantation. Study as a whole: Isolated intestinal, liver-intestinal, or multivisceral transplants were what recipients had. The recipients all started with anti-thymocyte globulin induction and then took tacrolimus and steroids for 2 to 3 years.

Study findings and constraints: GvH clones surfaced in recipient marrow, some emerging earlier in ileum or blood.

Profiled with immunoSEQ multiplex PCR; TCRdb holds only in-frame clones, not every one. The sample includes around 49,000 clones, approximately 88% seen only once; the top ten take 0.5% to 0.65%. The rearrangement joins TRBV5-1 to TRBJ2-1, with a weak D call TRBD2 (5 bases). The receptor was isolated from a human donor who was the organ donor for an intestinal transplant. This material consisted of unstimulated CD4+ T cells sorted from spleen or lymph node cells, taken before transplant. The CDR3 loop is CASSLTGNPHNEQFF. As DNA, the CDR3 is TGCGCCAGCAGCTTGACCGGGAACCCCCACAATGAGCAGTTCTTC.